The present entry profiles one T cell receptor (beta chain) with its context. The sample is drawn from a study of cytomegalovirus exposure and HLA in healthy donors. Germline V CDR1 and CDR2: SEHNR, FQNEAQ (reference sequence). The CDR3 loop spans 14 amino acids. The ends were cut back, 7 bases at V and 0 bases at J, with 10 bases in the middle. The PCR employed 60 Vbeta primers together with 13 Jbeta primers. Profiled with immunoSEQ multiplex PCR; TCRdb holds only in-frame clones, not every one. Counted here are approximately 100,000 clones, 79% occurring once; the ten biggest clones make up around 3.1%.

This TCR was recovered from a woman in her thirties or forties in good health and CMV-seronegative. This sequence joins TRBV7-9 and TRBJ2-1; a weak D match, TRBD2 (5 bases). The sample taken for sequencing was PBMCs. The CDR3 protein is CASTQRSSYNEQFF. The DNA of the CDR3 is TGTGCCAGCACCCAGCGGAGCTCCTACAATGAGCAGTTCTTC.